The rows below give T cell receptor beta chains drawn from one sample of a study of PD-1 blockade in classical Hodgkin lymphoma. Profiling relied on immunoSEQ multiplex PCR, and the TCRdb table lists in-frame clones only, not all of them. The sample has about 29,000 clones; about 78% are singletons. The material was peripheral blood mononuclear cells (PBMCs), obtained before the second cycle of nivolumab. The receptors originated from a human donor with classical Hodgkin lymphoma. Each CDR3 is given with its conserved first and last residue. A D gene is named only where the DNA matches it firmly. Not all rows give a size; the values are once, few, many and, for expanded clones, a class.

d_call	v_call	j_call	clone_size	cdr3_nt	cdr3_aa
NA	TRBV15	TRBJ2-3	NA	TGTGCCACCAGCAGAGATAGTAGTGGAGGACAGCACACAGATACGCAGTATTTT	CATSRDSSGGQHTDTQYF
NA	TRBV7-2	TRBJ1-2	NA	TGTGCCAGCAGCCCCCCGCGGGGCGATGGCTACACCTTC	CASSPPRGDGYTF
TRBD1	TRBV7-2	TRBJ2-2	once	TGTGCCAGCAGCTTCTACACAGGGGGCGACGGTGGGGAGCTGTTTTTT	CASSFYTGGDGGELFF
TRBD2	TRBV5-1	TRBJ2-1	NA	TGCGCCAGCGCCAAAGCAGCGGGACTAGCGGGGGGGCATGAGCAGTTCTTC	CASAKAAGLAGGHEQFF
TRBD1	TRBV7-7	TRBJ2-2	NA	TGTGCTAGCAGCTTAGACAGGGCGAACGGGGAGCTGTTTTTT	CASSLDRANGELFF
NA	TRBV6-5	TRBJ1-5	NA	TGTGCCAGCAGTACATTACAGGGTTTTAATCAGCCCCAGCATTTT	CASSTLQGFNQPQHF
NA	TRBV28	TRBJ1-1	NA	TGTGCCAGCAGTCCGGGACGGTGGAACACTGAAGCTTTCTTT	CASSPGRWNTEAFF
TRBD1	TRBV5-1	TRBJ1-4	NA	TGCGCCAGCAGCTACGGACAGGGCACTAATGAAAAACTGTTTTTT	CASSYGQGTNEKLFF
NA	TRBV7-2	TRBJ1-6	NA	TGTGCCAGCAGCTTAGGACCTTTCTATAATTCACCCCTCCACTTT	CASSLGPFYNSPLHF
TRBD1	TRBV19	TRBJ1-1	NA	TGTGCCAGTAGTATCTTAAGGAGACAGGGGGGGAGCACTGAAGCTTTCTTT	CASSILRRQGGSTEAFF
NA	TRBV18	TRBJ1-2	NA	TGTGCCAGCTCCCCCCTGCCAGCTAACTATGGCTACACCTTC	CASSPLPANYGYTF
NA	TRBV4-3	TRBJ1-4	NA	TGCGCCAGCAGCCTTGAGAGGGGGTGGGAAAAACTGTTTTTT	CASSLERGWEKLFF
NA	TRBV7-9	TRBJ2-5	NA	TGTGCCAGCAGCTTAGGAGTAGGACGGCGGTACTTC	CASSLGVGRRYF
TRBD1	TRBV27	TRBJ2-5	NA	TGTGCCAGCAGCCCCCACAGGGGCGGGACCCAGTACTTC	CASSPHRGGTQYF
TRBD1	TRBV7-8	TRBJ2-3	NA	TGTGCCAGCAGCTACGCCCCGACAGGGGCCTACACAGATACGCAGTATTTT	CASSYAPTGAYTDTQYF
NA	TRBV27	TRBJ1-1	NA	TGTGCCAGCAGTCTTCACAGGGAAGACACTGAAGCTTTCTTT	CASSLHREDTEAFF
TRBD1	TRBV19	TRBJ1-1	NA	TGTGCCAGTAGTATAGGCGACAGGGGACACACTGAAGCTTTCTTT	CASSIGDRGHTEAFF
TRBD1	TRBV6-6	TRBJ1-4	few	TGTGCCAGCAACACCCAACAGGGGGGAGAAAAACTGTTTTTT	CASNTQQGGEKLFF
NA	TRBV7-2	TRBJ2-7	once	TGTGCCAGCAGCCCCTTTCGCTCCTCCTACGAGCAGTACTTC	CASSPFRSSYEQYF
NA	TRBV9	TRBJ2-1	NA	TGTGCCAGCAGCGTAGCTTCTACGTCCTACAATGAGCAGTTCTTC	CASSVASTSYNEQFF
NA	TRBV7-3	TRBJ2-1	NA	TGTGCCAGCAGCTTAAACGGCGGCGGAGATGAGCAGTTCTTC	CASSLNGGGDEQFF
NA	TRBV11-3	TRBJ2-3	NA	TGTGCCAGCAGCTTACAGGGGATTAGCACAGATACGCAGTATTTT	CASSLQGISTDTQYF
TRBD2	TRBV5-1	TRBJ2-5	NA	TGCGCCAGCAGCTTGGATCTAGCGGGGGGTCAAGAGACCCAGTACTTC	CASSLDLAGGQETQYF
NA	TRBV21-1	TRBJ1-4	NA	TGTGCCACGACAGGGGGGAGAGGTAATGAAAAACTGTTTTTT	CATTGGRGNEKLFF
NA	TRBV11-1	TRBJ1-3	NA	TGTGCCAGCAGCTTAGTCCTAAACACCATATATTTT	CASSLVLNTIYF
NA	TRBV7-9	TRBJ2-7	NA	TGTGCCAGCAGCTTAATACGGACAGCGAGCTACGAGCAGTACTTC	CASSLIRTASYEQYF
NA	TRBV7-2	TRBJ2-2	NA	TGTGCCAGCAGCTTAAGGGCCCCGAGCACCGGGGAGCTGTTTTTT	CASSLRAPSTGELFF
NA	TRBV29-1	TRBJ1-1	NA	TGCAGCACAAATTGGGGGTGGGACACTGAAGCTTTCTTT	CSTNWGWDTEAFF